The clone carrying this T cell receptor beta chain was counted only a few times. Its cognate antigen is unknown. The germline V gene encodes CDR1 SGHTA and CDR2 FQGNSA. CDR3 size: 17 residues. V was clipped by 5 bases and J by 2 bases; unmatched bases: 14. The data stem from a study of response to subunit inactivated influenza vaccine. One entry per CDR3 protein, called by TCRdb with MiXCR from the RT-PCR reads. Of over 800,000 distinct CDR3 sequences listed, around 20% are singletons. Study-wide results and limits: There was a suggestion from the authors that each seasonal influenza vaccination recruits few new T cells.

The clonotype was recovered from a man aged 45-60 years who received an inactivated influenza vaccine. Sequenced here: PBMCs from blood, sampled approximately 5 days after vaccination. V is TRBV7-2 and J is TRBJ2-7; 8 bases agree with TRBD2. Here the CDR3 reads CASSVTHLAGWAYEQYF. CDR3 DNA: TGTGCCAGCAGCGTAACCCACCTAGCGGGCTGGGCCTACGAGCAGTACTTC.